Described below is a single T cell receptor (beta chain) sequence and its context. The antigen remains undetermined. Trimming took 0 bases from V and 1 from J, leaving 12 bases between them. This CDR3 is built from 16 residues. Germline V lookup: CDR1 SGDLS, CDR2 YYNGEE. Survey level was the resolution at which the v3.0 immunoSEQ assay ran. Using immunoSEQ multiplex PCR, the repertoire was profiled, and TCRdb retains in-frame clones only, with some absent. This table has 42,000 or so clones, 85% to 90% appearing once. This sample was included in a study of long-term antiretroviral therapy in people with HIV. Study results and caveats: Controls exceeded HIV repertoires in CDR3 length range.

Here the sequenced sample was unsorted PBMCs, taken 3.1 years after starting antiretroviral therapy. The sequence was obtained from a woman in her fifties or sixties with HIV. This rearrangement joins TRBV9 to TRBJ2-3; D is possibly TRBD2 (6 bases). This CDR3 is CASSVDGTFGTDTQYF. The DNA for the CDR3 is TGTGCCAGCAGCGTAGACGGGACTTTCGGCACAGATACGCAGTATTTT.